What follows is one TCR beta chain and its context. The antigen remains undetermined. In germline, CDR1 is GTSNPN, CDR2 SVGIG (reference sequence). The V end lost 1 base, the J end lost 1 base, and 15 bases lay between the germline ends. CDR3 size: 16 residues. As part of sample collection, lesional scalp punch biopsies and peripheral blood were taken from alopecia areata patients. It was cDNA, reverse transcribed from extracted RNA, that served as the sequencing template. TCRdb's copy holds only in-frame clones and misses some; the assay was immunoSEQ multiplex PCR. The sample contains 150,000 to 200,000 clones, 50% to 60% of which appear only once. The sample originates from a study of CD8+ T cells in alopecia areata. For the study at large: Tofacitinib treatment spanned 6 to 18 months, with 6 months off drug afterward.

Study-wide findings and caveats: Normal-skin resident alphabeta T cells also appear among scalp sample sequences. Shared TCR sequences were less clear between patients than in mice, possibly partly from HLA diversity.

This clonotype was sampled from a human donor with alopecia areata. The sequenced sample was CD4+ T cells sorted from blood, obtained at week 0. The chain employs TRBV30 and TRBJ2-3, with D uncertain. For the CDR3, the DNA is TGTGCCTGGAGTGGTCTCAGTATCACACGCACAGATACGCAGTATTTT. This codes for CAWSGLSITRTDTQYF.